The 22 T cell receptor beta chains reported below all come from one sample, sequenced in a study of cytomegalovirus exposure and HLA in healthy donors. Only in-frame clones appear in the TCRdb table, and some are missing; sequencing was by immunoSEQ multiplex PCR. Of some 46,000 clones listed, 90% to 95% are singletons. Sequencing was done on a sample of PBMCs. These receptors were collected from a man between 18 and 29 years old in good health and CMV-seronegative.

The chain links TRBV5-1 to TRBJ1-1; a possible D gene is TRBD1 (6 bases). The CDR3 has 13 amino acids. Germline V gene data show CDR1 as SGHRS and CDR2 as YFSETQ. The V end was cut by 4 bases, the J end by 6 bases, with 13 bases between. The CDR3 DNA is TGCGCCAGCAGCCCCGGGACACGGTCTGAAGCTTTCTTT. Its translation is CASSPGTRSEAFF.

This clone showed up just a few times. V is TRBV11-2 and J is TRBJ2-3; D is perhaps TRBD2 (5 bases). Trimming left V 1 base short and J 5 bases short, with 10 bases between. The germline V gene encodes CDR1 SGHAT and CDR2 FQNNGV. This CDR3 region has 14 residues. This chain's CDR3 is CASSLVPREDTQYF. CDR3 nucleotide sequence: TGTGCCAGCAGCTTAGTACCCCGGGAAGATACGCAGTATTTT.

V gene TRBV29-1 combines with J gene TRBJ2-2; weak D call: TRBD1 (6 bases). The CDR3 contains 16 residues. Trimming removed 3 bases at V and 0 bases at J, with 14 bases between. CDR1 and CDR2 (germline): SQVTM, ANQGSEA. CDR3 sequence: CSVDSPRGTNTGELFF. CDR3 coding DNA: TGCAGCGTTGATAGTCCCAGGGGAACGAACACCGGGGAGCTGTTTTTT.

The rearrangement uses TRBV9 and TRBJ1-3; the D gene is possibly TRBD1 (6 bases). V gave up 3 bases and J gave up 0 bases, with 13 bases separating them. Germline assignment: CDR1 SGDLS and CDR2 YYNGEE. This CDR3 spans 16 amino acids. The CDR3 DNA is TGTGCCAGCAGCGCGGAGGACAGTGCCTCTGGAAACACCATATATTTT. Translated, it gives CASSAEDSASGNTIYF.

This sequence joins TRBV10-3 and TRBJ1-1, with 9 bases that match TRBD1. The CDR3 has 13 amino acids. Trimming at V came to 10 bases and at J to 3 bases, leaving 6 bases not matched to a gene. Germline V gives CDR1 ENHRY, CDR2 SYGVKD. The CDR3 protein is CATQQGADTEAFF. DNA of the CDR3: TGTGCCACGCAACAGGGGGCTGACACTGAAGCTTTCTTT.

The chain uses TRBV19 and TRBJ1-4, with 8 bases lining up with TRBD1. The germline V gene has CDR1 LNHDA and CDR2 SQIVND (reference sequence). J gave up 4 bases and V 5 bases, and 6 bases lay outside the gene matches. The CDR3 totals 15 residues. This chain's CDR3 is CASSPRTGINEKLFF. The CDR3 nucleotides are TGTGCCAGTAGTCCCAGGACAGGGATTAATGAAAAACTGTTTTTT.

Written as DNA, the CDR3 is TGCGCCAGCAGGGGGGGGACTACCCTCGAGCAGTACTTC. This translates into CASRGGTTLEQYF. The chain has TRBV10-2 and TRBJ2-7, with 7 bases aligning to TRBD2. Looked up from germline, CDR1 is WSHSY and CDR2 is SAAADI. V shed 6 bases and J 6 bases; nucleotides not matched to a gene: 8. This CDR3 has 13 amino acids.

The genes are TRBV6-4 and TRBJ2-2; 7 nucleotides align to TRBD2. Unmatched junction bases numbered 3, after V lost 2 bases and J lost 6 bases. Germline V gives CDR1 MRHNA, CDR2 SNTAGT. The CDR3 totals 14 residues. The CDR3 region has the DNA TGTGCCAGCAGTGACGGGGGGGATGCCGGGGAGCTGTTTTTT. The encoded protein is CASSDGGDAGELFF.

By share, this clone counts as medium-sized (0.01 to 0.1%). This chain joins TRBV27 and TRBJ2-3; 10 positions agree with TRBD1. J gave up 2 bases and V 4 bases, and 9 bases lay outside the gene matches. CDR1 and CDR2 from the germline V gene are MNHEY and SMNVEV (reference sequence). This CDR3 spans 17 amino acids. CDR3 in DNA: TGTGCCAGCAGTTATATGGGACAGGGGATTTACACAGATACGCAGTATTTT. Translating it yields CASSYMGQGIYTDTQYF.

V and J are TRBV29-1 and TRBJ1-3; D unresolved. This CDR3 is built from 14 residues. Trimming left V 6 bases short and J 0 bases short, with 12 bases between. CDR1 and CDR2 (germline): SQVTM, ANQGSEA. In DNA, the CDR3 is TGCAGCGTCTATGGCGGGAACTCTGGAAACACCATATATTTT. It yields the protein CSVYGGNSGNTIYF.

The chain recombines TRBV28 with TRBJ2-3; 8 bases match TRBD2. CDR3 size: 18 residues. Germline lookup yields CDR1 MDHEN and CDR2 SYDVKM. J gave up 4 bases and V 1 base, and 13 bases lay outside the gene matches. The CDR3 DNA is TGTGCCAGCAGTTTATCACCGGGACTAGGCTCCCTCGCAGATACGCAGTATTTT. The encoded protein is CASSLSPGLGSLADTQYF. The full variable domain, completed using reference TRBV28 and TRBJ2-3, is DVKVTQSSRYLVKRTGEKVFLECVQDMDHENMFWYRQDPGLGLRLIYFSYDVKMKEKGDIPEGYSVSREKKERFSLILESASTNQTSMYLCASSLSPGLGSLADTQYFGPGTRLTVL.

The J gene is TRBJ2-5, the V gene TRBV9; D perhaps matches TRBD2 (7 bases). The CDR3 extends over 14 amino acids. V was pared by 3 bases and J by 5 bases, with 14 bases between. Germline assignment: CDR1 SGDLS and CDR2 YYNGEE. CDR3 in DNA: TGTGCCAGCAGCGCCGAAGGGGGGGTGGAGACCCAGTACTTC. The encoded protein is CASSAEGGVETQYF.

V is TRBV7-9 and J is TRBJ2-3, with TRBD2 matching 8 bases. Per germline, CDR1 SEHNR and CDR2 FQNEAQ (reference sequence). Trimming cost V 4 bases and J 4 bases; bases outside gene matches: 10. The CDR3 spans 16 residues. The CDR3 region is CASSSRGLAGPDTQYF. The CDR3 DNA follows: TGTGCCAGCAGCTCCCGGGGGTTAGCGGGACCAGATACGCAGTATTTT.

This chain uses TRBV28 with TRBJ2-7, with 10 bases aligning to TRBD2. Trimming at V came to 7 bases and at J to 3 bases, leaving 3 bases not matched to a gene. The CDR3 totals 13 residues. Looked up from germline, CDR1 is MDHEN and CDR2 is SYDVKM. The CDR3 region has the DNA TGTGCCAGCACAGCGGGAGGGGACTACGAGCAGTACTTC. This codes for CASTAGGDYEQYF.

The chain employs TRBV5-1 and TRBJ2-5; TRBD1 might be the D (6 bases). The V gene lost 4 bases and the J gene lost 0 bases, with 13 bases spanning the gap. There are 15 residues in the CDR3. Germline loops: CDR1 SGHRS, CDR2 YFSETQ. In nucleotides, the CDR3 is TGCGCCAGCAGCACCTGGACAGCGTACCAAGAGACCCAGTACTTC. Its translation: CASSTWTAYQETQYF.

The chain employs TRBV7-2 and TRBJ2-3; D is possibly TRBD1 (5 bases). V was pared by 3 bases and J by 4 bases, with 14 bases between. Germline values: CDR1 SGHTA, CDR2 FQGNSA. The length of the CDR3 is 15 residues. CDR3 loop: CASSFNRIGADTQYF. The CDR3 DNA reads as TGTGCCAGCAGCTTTAACAGGATAGGCGCAGATACGCAGTATTTT.

The chain recombines TRBV19 with TRBJ2-6; D is perhaps TRBD1 (5 bases). The CDR3 extends over 18 amino acids. Trimming took 2 bases from V and 0 from J, leaving 14 bases between them. Germline CDR1 LNHDA, CDR2 SQIVND (reference sequence). The DNA for the CDR3 is TGTGCCAGTAGTATAATCCGCACAGGTTACTCTGGGGCCAACGTCCTGACTTTC. This encodes CASSIIRTGYSGANVLTF.

J is TRBJ1-1 and V is TRBV10-3, with TRBD1 matching 7 bases. V trimming: 4 bases; J trimming: 0 bases; junction bases outside the gene matches: 8. This CDR3 is 16 amino acids long. Germline assignment: CDR1 ENHRY and CDR2 SYGVKD. CDR3 sequence (DNA): TGTGCCATCAGTGCCACGGGACAGTTTATGAACACTGAAGCTTTCTTT. Its protein is CAISATGQFMNTEAFF.

The chain links TRBV18 to TRBJ1-5; TRBD1 matches 7 bases. CDR1 and CDR2 from the germline V gene are KGHSH and LQKENI. V lost 9 bases and J lost 4; bases outside the gene matches: 6. This CDR3 is 13 amino acids long. The CDR3 protein is CASSDRENQPQHF. CDR3 sequence (DNA): TGTGCCAGTTCCGACAGGGAAAATCAGCCCCAGCATTTT.

The gene calls are TRBV6-4 and TRBJ1-1, with no clear D. V lost 6 bases and J lost 2, with 13 bases in between. The CDR3 contains 14 residues. From germline, CDR1 is MRHNA and CDR2 SNTAGT. As DNA, the CDR3 is TGTGCCAGCAGGGAGACGGATAGAAACACTGAAGCTTTCTTT. It codes for CASRETDRNTEAFF.

The chain uses TRBV14 and TRBJ1-5; D gene unclear. Germline lookup yields CDR1 SGHDN and CDR2 FVKESK. Trimming cost V 0 bases and J 2 bases, with 2 bases left between them. The CDR3 runs to 13 residues. The CDR3 protein is CASSQDGNQPQHF. In DNA, the CDR3 is TGTGCCAGCAGCCAAGACGGCAATCAGCCCCAGCATTTT.

The table lists this clone with a few counts. The chain joins TRBV29-1 to TRBJ2-2, with D tentatively TRBD2 (5 bases). V was trimmed by 4 bases and J by 7 bases, leaving 19 bases between them. Germline CDR1 and CDR2: SQVTM and ANQGSEA. The CDR3 has 15 residues. The CDR3 reads CSVGVPSGFGGELFF. Here the CDR3 DNA reads TGCAGCGTTGGGGTTCCGTCGGGGTTCGGCGGGGAGCTGTTTTTT.